The T cell receptor (beta chain) described here comes from a study of CXCR3-negative and CXCR3-positive naive CD8 T cells. Points from the study as a whole: Cryopreserved cells partially lost CXCR3 expression, and fresh PBMCs were used in most assays.

Libraries were UMI-labeled 5' RACE TRB cDNA. TCRdb reanalyzed the 5' RACE reads, giving one entry per CDR3 protein sequence and no DNA. The sample table sets out roughly 41,000 distinct CDR3 sequences. Of note for this clonotype: Its target is not known.

Sequencing was performed on memory CD8+ T cells from blood. The clonotype comes from a human donor in good health. Some clones in this sample may be carry-over from other donors' samples.

Here the CDR3 reads CASSYPGSPYEQYF. The rearrangement joins TRBV6-6 to TRBJ2-7. Germline CDR1 is MNHNY and CDR2 is SVGAGI (reference sequence). The CDR3 is made up of 14 amino acids.